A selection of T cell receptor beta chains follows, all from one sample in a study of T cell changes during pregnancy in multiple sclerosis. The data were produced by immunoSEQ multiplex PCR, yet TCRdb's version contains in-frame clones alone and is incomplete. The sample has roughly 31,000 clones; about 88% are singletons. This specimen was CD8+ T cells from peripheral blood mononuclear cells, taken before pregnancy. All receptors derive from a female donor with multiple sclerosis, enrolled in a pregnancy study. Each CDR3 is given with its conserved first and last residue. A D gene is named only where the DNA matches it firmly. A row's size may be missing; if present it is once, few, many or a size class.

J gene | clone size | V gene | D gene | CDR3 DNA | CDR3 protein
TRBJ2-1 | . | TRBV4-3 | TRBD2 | TGCGCCAGCAGCCAATACACTAGCGGGGTAAATGAGCAGTTCTTC | CASSQYTSGVNEQFF
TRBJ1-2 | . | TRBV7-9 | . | TGTGCCAGCAGCCGACAGGAGAACCTCTATGGCTACACCTTC | CASSRQENLYGYTF
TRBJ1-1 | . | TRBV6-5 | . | TGTGCCAGCAGTAGGGGCGAGGCCGCTGAAGCTTTCTTT | CASSRGEAAEAFF
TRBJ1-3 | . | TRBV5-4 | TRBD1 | TGTGCCAGCAGCTCGGCCGGGACAGGGGCTGGAAACACCATATATTTT | CASSSAGTGAGNTIYF
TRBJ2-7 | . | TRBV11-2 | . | TGTGCCAGCAGCATGGGACTGAACTACGAGCAGTACTTC | CASSMGLNYEQYF
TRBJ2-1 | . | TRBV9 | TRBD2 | TGTGCCAGCAGCGTAGATGCGGGGGAGTACAATGAGCAGTTCTTC | CASSVDAGEYNEQFF
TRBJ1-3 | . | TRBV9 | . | TGTGCCAGCAGCGTAGCCGGGAGCTCTGGAAACACCATATATTTT | CASSVAGSSGNTIYF
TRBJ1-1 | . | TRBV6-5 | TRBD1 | TGTGCCAGCAGTTTGACAGGGGGAGGAACTGAAGCTTTCTTT | CASSLTGGGTEAFF
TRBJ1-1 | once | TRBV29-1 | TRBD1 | TGCAGCGCCGCCCCGGGACAGGTGAACACTGAAGCTTTCTTT | CSAAPGQVNTEAFF
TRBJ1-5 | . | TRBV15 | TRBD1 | TGTGCCACCAGCTCGCGGACAGGGGCAAAGCCCCAGCATTTT | CATSSRTGAKPQHF
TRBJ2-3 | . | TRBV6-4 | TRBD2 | TGTGCCAGCAGTGTCCAAGCGGGGGAGTCAGATACGCAGTATTTT | CASSVQAGESDTQYF
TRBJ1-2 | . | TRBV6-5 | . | TGTGCCAGCAGTTGGACGCCAGCGGCTAATAACTATGGCTACACCTTC | CASSWTPAANNYGYTF
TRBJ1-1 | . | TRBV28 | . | TGTGCCAGCGTATCATTCAACCAGGTGAACACTGAAGCTTTCTTT | CASVSFNQVNTEAFF
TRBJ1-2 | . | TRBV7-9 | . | TGTGCCAGCAGCTTAGGAGGGCTTGGCTACACCTTC | CASSLGGLGYTF
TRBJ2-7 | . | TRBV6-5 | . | TGTGCCAGCAGTTACAGCACAGGGTACGACGAGCAGTACTTC | CASSYSTGYDEQYF
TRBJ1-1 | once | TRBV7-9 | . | TGTGCCAGCAGCGCCGGGACAGAAGCTTTCTTT | CASSAGTEAFF
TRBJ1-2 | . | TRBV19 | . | TGTGCCAGTAGTATAGGGACAGTCGCTAACTATGGCTACACCTTC | CASSIGTVANYGYTF
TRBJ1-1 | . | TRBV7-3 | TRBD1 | TGTGCCATGCGGGAGGCAGGGGGTGCGGACACTGAAGCTTTCTTT | CAMREAGGADTEAFF
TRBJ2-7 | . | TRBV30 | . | TGTGCCTGGAGTGTAGGTCTCGGGGATAGCTACGAGCAGTACTTC | CAWSVGLGDSYEQYF
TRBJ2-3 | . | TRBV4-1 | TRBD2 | TGCGCCAGCAGCCAAGATCGTGGCCTAGCGGGCCGAGGGGCAGATACGCAGTATTTT | CASSQDRGLAGRGADTQYF
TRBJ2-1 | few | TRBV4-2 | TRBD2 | TGTGCCAGCAGCCAAGATGGGACTAGTCCCTACAATGAGCAGTTCTTC | CASSQDGTSPYNEQFF
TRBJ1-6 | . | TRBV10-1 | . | TGCGCCAGCAGTGGGGGGGGAGTCGGTTCACCCCTCCACTTT | CASSGGGVGSPLHF
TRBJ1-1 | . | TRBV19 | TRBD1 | TGTGCCAGTAGTATAGATTTGGAGGGGGCAAGAGCTGAAGCTTTCTTT | CASSIDLEGARAEAFF
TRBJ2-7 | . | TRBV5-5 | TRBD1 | TGTGCCAGCAGCTTGGAGGGGACAGAACAACCTTACGAGCAGTACTTC | CASSLEGTEQPYEQYF